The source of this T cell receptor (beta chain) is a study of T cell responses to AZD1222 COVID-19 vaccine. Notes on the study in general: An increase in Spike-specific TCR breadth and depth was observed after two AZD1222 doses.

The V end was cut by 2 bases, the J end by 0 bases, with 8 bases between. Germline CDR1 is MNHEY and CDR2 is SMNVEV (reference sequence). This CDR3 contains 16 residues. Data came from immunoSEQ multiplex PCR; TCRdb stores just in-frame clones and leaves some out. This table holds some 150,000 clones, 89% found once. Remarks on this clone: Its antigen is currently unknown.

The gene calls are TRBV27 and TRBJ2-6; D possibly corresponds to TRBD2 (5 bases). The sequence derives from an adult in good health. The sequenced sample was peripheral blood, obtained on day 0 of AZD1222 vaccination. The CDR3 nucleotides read TGTGCCAGCAGTTTACTGGGAGTCTCTGGGGCCAACGTCCTGACTTTC. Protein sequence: CASSLLGVSGANVLTF.